The clone carrying this TCR beta chain was picked up one time. This sample was taken from a study of cytomegalovirus exposure and HLA in healthy donors. Primers for the PCR totalled 60 Vbeta and 13 Jbeta. Some clones are missing from TCRdb's copy, which holds only in-frame ones; the method was immunoSEQ multiplex PCR. The data show over 95,000 clones, about 75% seen once. This CDR3 is 11 amino acids long. The germline gives CDR1 SQVTM, CDR2 ANQGSEA. V shed 8 bases and J shed 6 bases, with 14 bases lying between them. The chain employs TRBV29-1 and TRBJ2-7; D perhaps matches TRBD2 (6 bases). The sequenced sample was PBMCs. The receptor was isolated from a middle-aged woman in good health and CMV-seropositive. The CDR3 is CSTSVGLEQYF. DNA of the CDR3: TGCAGCACGTCTGTGGGACTCGAGCAGTACTTC.